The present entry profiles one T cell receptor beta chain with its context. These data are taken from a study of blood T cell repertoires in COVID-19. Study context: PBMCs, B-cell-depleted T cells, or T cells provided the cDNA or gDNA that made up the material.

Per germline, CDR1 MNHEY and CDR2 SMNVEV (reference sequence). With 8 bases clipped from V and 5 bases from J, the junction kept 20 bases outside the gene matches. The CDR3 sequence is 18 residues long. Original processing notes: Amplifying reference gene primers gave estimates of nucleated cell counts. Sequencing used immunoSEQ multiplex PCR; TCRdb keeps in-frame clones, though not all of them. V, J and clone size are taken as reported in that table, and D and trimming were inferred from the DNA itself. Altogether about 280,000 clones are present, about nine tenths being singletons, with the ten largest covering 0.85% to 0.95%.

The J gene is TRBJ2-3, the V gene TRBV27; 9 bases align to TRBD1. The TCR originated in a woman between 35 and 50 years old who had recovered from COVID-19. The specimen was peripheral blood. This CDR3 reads CASARGGVRDRVRDTQYF. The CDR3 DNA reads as TGTGCCAGCGCCCGGGGTGGGGTTAGGGACAGGGTAAGAGATACGCAGTATTTT.